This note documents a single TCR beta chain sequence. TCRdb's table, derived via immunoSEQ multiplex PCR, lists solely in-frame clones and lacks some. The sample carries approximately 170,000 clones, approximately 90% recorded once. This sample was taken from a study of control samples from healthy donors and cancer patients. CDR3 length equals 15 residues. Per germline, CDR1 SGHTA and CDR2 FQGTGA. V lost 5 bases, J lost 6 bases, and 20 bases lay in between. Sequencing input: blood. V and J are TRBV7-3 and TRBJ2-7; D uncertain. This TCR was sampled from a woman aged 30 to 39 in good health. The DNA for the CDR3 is TGTGCCAGCAGCCCCTCGCAAGTAACTCAGAGCGAGCAGTACTTC. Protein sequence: CASSPSQVTQSEQYF.